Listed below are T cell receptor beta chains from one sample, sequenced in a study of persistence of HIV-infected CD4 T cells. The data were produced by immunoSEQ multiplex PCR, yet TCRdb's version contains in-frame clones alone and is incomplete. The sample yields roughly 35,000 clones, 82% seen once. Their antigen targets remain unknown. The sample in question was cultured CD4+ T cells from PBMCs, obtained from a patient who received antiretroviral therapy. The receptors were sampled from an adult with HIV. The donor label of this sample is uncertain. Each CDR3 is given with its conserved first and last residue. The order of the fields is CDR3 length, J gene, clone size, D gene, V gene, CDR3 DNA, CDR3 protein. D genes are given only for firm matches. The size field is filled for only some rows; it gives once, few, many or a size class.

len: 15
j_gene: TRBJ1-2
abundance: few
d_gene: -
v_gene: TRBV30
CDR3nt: TGTGCCTGGAGTGTCCGGAACCTAGGGAGCTATGGCTACACCTTC
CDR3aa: CAWSVRNLGSYGYTF

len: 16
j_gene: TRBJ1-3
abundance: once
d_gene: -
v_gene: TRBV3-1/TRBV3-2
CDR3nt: TGTGCCAGCAGCCAAGACTGGCAGCGAGCTGGAAACACCATATATTTT
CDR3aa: CASSQDWQRAGNTIYF

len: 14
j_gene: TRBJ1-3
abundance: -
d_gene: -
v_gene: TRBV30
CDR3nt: TGTGCCTGGAATCAGGGGATTACTGGAAACACCATATATTTT
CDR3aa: CAWNQGITGNTIYF

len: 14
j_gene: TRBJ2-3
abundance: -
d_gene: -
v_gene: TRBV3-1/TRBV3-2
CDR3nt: TGTGCCAGCAGCCAAGAAATGGGGAGGGATACGCAGTATTTT
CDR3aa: CASSQEMGRDTQYF

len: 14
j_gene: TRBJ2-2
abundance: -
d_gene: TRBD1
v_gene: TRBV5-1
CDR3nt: TGCGCCAGCACCATACAGGGGCAGGCCGGGGAGCTGTTTTTT
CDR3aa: CASTIQGQAGELFF

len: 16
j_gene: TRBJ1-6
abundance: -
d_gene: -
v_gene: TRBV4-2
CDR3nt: TGTGCCAGCAGCCTAGGACAGAGCTCCTATAATTCACCCCTCCACTTT
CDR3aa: CASSLGQSSYNSPLHF

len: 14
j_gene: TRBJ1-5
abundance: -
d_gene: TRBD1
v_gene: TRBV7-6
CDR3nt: TGTGCCAGCAGCTTAGGAACAGGGGAACAGCCCCAGCATTTT
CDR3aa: CASSLGTGEQPQHF

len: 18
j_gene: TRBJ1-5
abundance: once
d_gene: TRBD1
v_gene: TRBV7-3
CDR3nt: TGTGCCAGCAGCTTAACAGGGACACAGGGGTTAAGCAATCAGCCCCAGCATTTT
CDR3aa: CASSLTGTQGLSNQPQHF

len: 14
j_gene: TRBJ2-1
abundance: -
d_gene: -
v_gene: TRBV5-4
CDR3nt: TGTGCCAGCAGCTTAGGTGGATCCTACAATGAGCAGTTCTTC
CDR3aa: CASSLGGSYNEQFF

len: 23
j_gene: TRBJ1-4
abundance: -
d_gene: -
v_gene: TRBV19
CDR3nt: TGTGCCAGTAGTATCCGTGGAGGAACTGGACGGGGACCGAGAAGAGCAACTAATGAAAAACTGTTTTTT
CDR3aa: CASSIRGGTGRGPRRATNEKLFF

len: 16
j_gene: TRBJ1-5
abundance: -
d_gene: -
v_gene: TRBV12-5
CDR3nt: TGTGCTAGTGGTTTGGACTCGAGGGGCCCCAATCAGCCCCAGCATTTT
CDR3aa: CASGLDSRGPNQPQHF

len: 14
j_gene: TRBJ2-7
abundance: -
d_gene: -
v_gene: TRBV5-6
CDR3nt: TGTGCCAGCAGCTTGTACGGGGAGTCCTACGAGCAGTACTTC
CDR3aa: CASSLYGESYEQYF

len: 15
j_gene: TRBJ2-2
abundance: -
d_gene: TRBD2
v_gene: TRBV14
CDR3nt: TGTGCCAGCAGCCGGGGGACTAGCAGAACCGGGGAGCTGTTTTTT
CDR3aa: CASSRGTSRTGELFF

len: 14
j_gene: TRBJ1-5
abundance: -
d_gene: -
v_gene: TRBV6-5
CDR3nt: TGTGCCAGCATGGGTTATTCTAGCAATCAGCCCCAGCATTTT
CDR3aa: CASMGYSSNQPQHF

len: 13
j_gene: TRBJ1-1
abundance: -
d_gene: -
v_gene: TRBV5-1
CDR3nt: TGCGCCAGCAGCAAGACAGGGAACACTGAAGCTTTCTTT
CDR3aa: CASSKTGNTEAFF

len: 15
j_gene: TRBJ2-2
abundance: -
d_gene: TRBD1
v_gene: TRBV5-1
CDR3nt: TGCGCCAGCAGCTTCGGACAGGAGATCACCGGGGAGCTGTTTTTT
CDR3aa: CASSFGQEITGELFF

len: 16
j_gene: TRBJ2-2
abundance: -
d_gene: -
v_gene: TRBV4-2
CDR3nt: TGTGCCAGCAGCCAGGGTAACAGATTCGTCGGAGGGGAGCTGTTTTTT
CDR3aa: CASSQGNRFVGGELFF

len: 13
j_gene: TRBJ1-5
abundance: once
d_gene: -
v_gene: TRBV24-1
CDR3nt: TGTGCCACCAGAGGGGATAGCAATCAGCCCCAGCATTTT
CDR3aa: CATRGDSNQPQHF

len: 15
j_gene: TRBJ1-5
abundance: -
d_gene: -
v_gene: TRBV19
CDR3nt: TGTGCCAGTAGTATCTACTCGGTGGGCAATCAGCCCCAGCATTTT
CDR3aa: CASSIYSVGNQPQHF

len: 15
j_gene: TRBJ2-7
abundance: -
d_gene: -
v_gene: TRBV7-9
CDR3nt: TGTGCCAGCAGGGCCGGGGCAGGGCAGACCTACGAGCAGTACTTC
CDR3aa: CASRAGAGQTYEQYF

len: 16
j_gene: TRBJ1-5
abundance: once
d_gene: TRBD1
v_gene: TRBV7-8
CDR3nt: TGTGCCAGCAGCCCCCGACAGGGGGTGGGCAATCAGCCCCAGCATTTT
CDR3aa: CASSPRQGVGNQPQHF

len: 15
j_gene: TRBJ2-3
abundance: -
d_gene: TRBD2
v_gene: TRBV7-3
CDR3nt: TGTGCCAGCAGCTTAAGACCCGGGGAGGGAGATACGCAGTATTTT
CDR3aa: CASSLRPGEGDTQYF

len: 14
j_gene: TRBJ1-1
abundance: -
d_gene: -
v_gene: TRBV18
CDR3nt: TGTGCCAGCTCACCGCGGGGGGGTGAAGCTGAAGCTTTCTTT
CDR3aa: CASSPRGGEAEAFF

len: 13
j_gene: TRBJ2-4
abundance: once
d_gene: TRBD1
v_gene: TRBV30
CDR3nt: TGTGCCTGGGGACAGACAGGGGAAAACATTCAGTACTTC
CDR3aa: CAWGQTGENIQYF

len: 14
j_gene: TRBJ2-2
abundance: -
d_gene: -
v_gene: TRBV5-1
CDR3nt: TGCGCCAGCAGCTTGGTGGATAGAACCGGGGAGCTGTTTTTT
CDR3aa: CASSLVDRTGELFF

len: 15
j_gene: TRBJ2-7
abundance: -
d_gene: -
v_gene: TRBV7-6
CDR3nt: TGTGCCAGCAGCTTAGGGGGACATAAGCTCTACGAGCAGTACTTC
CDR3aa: CASSLGGHKLYEQYF

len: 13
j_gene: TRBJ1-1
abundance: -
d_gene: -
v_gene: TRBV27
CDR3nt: TGTGCCAGCAGTCCCCTGGTTTACGGTGAAGCTTTCTTT
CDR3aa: CASSPLVYGEAFF

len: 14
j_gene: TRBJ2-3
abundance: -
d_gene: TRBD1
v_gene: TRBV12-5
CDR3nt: TGTGCTAGTGGTTTGCTTGGGACAGGAACTACGCAGTATTTT
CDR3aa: CASGLLGTGTTQYF

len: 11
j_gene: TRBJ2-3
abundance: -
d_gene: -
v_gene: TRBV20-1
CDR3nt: TGCAGTGGGCGACGGGGAGATACGCAGTATTTT
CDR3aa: CSGRRGDTQYF

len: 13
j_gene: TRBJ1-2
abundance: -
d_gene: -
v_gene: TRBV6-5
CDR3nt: TGTGCCAGCAGTTACTCACCTCTCTATGGCTACACCTTC
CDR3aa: CASSYSPLYGYTF

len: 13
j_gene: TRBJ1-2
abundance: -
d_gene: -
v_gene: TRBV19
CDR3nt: TGTGCCAGTAGTATAGACCGACTCGTGGGCTACACCTTC
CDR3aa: CASSIDRLVGYTF

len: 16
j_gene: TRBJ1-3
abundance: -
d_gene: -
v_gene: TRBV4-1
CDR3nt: TGCGCCAGCAGCCAAGACGGACAGACGGGGAGAAACACCATATATTTT
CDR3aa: CASSQDGQTGRNTIYF

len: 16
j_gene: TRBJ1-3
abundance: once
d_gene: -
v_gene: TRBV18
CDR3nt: TGTGCCAGCTCAAGGACACGTCTCGACTCTGGAAACACCATATATTTT
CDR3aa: CASSRTRLDSGNTIYF

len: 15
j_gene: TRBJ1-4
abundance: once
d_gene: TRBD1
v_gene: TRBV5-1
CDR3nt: TGCGCCAGCAGCGTAACAGGGGCGCAACATGAAAAACTGTTTTTT
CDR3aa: CASSVTGAQHEKLFF

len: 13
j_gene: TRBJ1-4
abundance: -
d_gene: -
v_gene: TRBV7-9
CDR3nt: TGTGCCAGCGCCTTGGACGGGGATGAAAAACTGTTTTTT
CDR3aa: CASALDGDEKLFF

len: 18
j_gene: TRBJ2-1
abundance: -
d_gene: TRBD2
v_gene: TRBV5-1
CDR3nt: TGCGCCAGCAGCTTGGGGACTAGCGGGGCGCCACCCTACAATGAGCAGTTCTTC
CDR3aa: CASSLGTSGAPPYNEQFF

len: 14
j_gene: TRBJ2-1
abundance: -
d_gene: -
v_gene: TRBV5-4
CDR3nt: TGTGCCAGCAGCTCGGGTCTACTCTACAATGAGCAGTTCTTC
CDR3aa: CASSSGLLYNEQFF

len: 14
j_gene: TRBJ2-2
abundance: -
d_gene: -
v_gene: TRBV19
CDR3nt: TGTGCCAGTAGTGCAATGGGTCCGGCCGGGGAGCTGTTTTTT
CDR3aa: CASSAMGPAGELFF

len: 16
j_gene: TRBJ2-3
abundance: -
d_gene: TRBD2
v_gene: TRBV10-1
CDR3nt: TGCGCCAGCAGTGAGTCCACTAGCGGGGGGGCAGATACGCAGTATTTT
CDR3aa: CASSESTSGGADTQYF

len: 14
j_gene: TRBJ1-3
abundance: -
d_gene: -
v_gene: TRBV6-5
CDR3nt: TGTGCCAGCAGGATAACAGGGTCTGGAAACACCATATATTTT
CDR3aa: CASRITGSGNTIYF

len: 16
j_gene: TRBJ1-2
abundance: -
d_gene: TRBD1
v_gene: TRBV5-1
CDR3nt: TGCGCCAGCAGCTCAAAACGACCGGGACAGGGGTATGGCTACACCTTC
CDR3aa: CASSSKRPGQGYGYTF

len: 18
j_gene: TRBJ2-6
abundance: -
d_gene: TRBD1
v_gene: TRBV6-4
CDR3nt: TGTGCCAGCAGTGACACCGGGGACAGGGTCTCTGGGGCCAACGTCCTGACTTTC
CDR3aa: CASSDTGDRVSGANVLTF

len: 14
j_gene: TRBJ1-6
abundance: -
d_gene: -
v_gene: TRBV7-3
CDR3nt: TGTGCCAGCAGCTTAAGGTCGTCTAATTCACCCCTCCACTTT
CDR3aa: CASSLRSSNSPLHF

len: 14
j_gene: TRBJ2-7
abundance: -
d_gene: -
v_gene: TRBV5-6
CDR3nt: TGTGCCAGCAGAAGCGGACAGTTCTCCTACGAGCAGTACTTC
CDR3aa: CASRSGQFSYEQYF

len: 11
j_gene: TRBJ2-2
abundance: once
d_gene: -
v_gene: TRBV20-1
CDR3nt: TGCAGTGCGGGGAGCACCGGGGAGCTGTTTTTT
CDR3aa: CSAGSTGELFF

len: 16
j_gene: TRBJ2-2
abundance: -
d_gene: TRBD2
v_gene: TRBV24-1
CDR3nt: TGTGCCACCAGTGATCCCCTTGGGGGGGGATCCGGGGAGCTGTTTTTT
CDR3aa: CATSDPLGGGSGELFF

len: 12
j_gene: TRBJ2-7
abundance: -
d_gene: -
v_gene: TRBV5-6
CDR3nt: TGTGCCAGCAGCTCAAAAGCGGACGAGCAGTACTTC
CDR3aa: CASSSKADEQYF

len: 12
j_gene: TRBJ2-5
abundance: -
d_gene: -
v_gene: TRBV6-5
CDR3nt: TGTGCCAGCAGAAGGAACGTGGAGACCCAGTACTTC
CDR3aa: CASRRNVETQYF